These 29 T cell receptor beta chains were sequenced from one sample in a study of cytomegalovirus exposure and HLA in healthy donors. Vbeta (60) and Jbeta (13) primers were used in the PCR. Sequencing used immunoSEQ multiplex PCR; TCRdb keeps in-frame clones, though not all of them. Found here are more than 100,000 clones, 75% to 85% of them singletons; the top ten hold approximately 10%. Sequenced: PBMCs. Every receptor here comes from a young woman in good health and CMV-seropositive.

This clone was found a few times. The rearrangement links TRBV13 to TRBJ1-2; weak D call: TRBD1 (5 bases). The CDR3 sequence is 13 residues long. In germline, CDR1 is PRHDT, CDR2 FYEKMQ (reference sequence). V was pared by 0 bases and J by 7 bases, with 9 bases between. The CDR3 is CASSLGGGGGYTF. The CDR3, as DNA: TGTGCCAGCAGCTTAGGGGGGGGAGGTGGCTACACCTTC.

V and J are TRBV2 and TRBJ2-1, with 7 bases that match TRBD1. Per germline, CDR1 SNHLY and CDR2 FYNNEI. Trimming at V came to 6 bases and at J to 0 bases, leaving 17 bases not matched to a gene. This CDR3 region has 19 residues. The CDR3 nucleotides read TGTGCCAGCAGCCAGGGACAGACACCCAACTCCTACTCCTACAATGAGCAGTTCTTC. Translation gives CASSQGQTPNSYSYNEQFF.

The rearrangement joins TRBV11-3 to TRBJ2-1; no reliable D call. CDR3 size: 13 residues. Per the germline V gene, CDR1 is SGHNT and CDR2 is YENEEA. Trimming left V 2 bases short and J 4 bases short, with 6 bases between. The CDR3 bases are TGTGCCAGCAGCTTAAACTCTTACAATGAGCAGTTCTTC. Its translation is CASSLNSYNEQFF. The whole variable domain, filled in from reference TRBV11-3 and TRBJ2-1, reads EAGVVQSPRYKIIEKKQPVAFWCNPISGHNTLYWYLQNLGQGPELLIRYENEEAVDDSQLPKDRFSAERLKGVDSTLKIQPAELGDSAVYLCASSLNSYNEQFFGPGTRLTVL.

The chain couples TRBV10-3 to TRBJ2-7, with TRBD2 matching over 10 bases. The V and J ends lost 10 bases and 5 bases, in that order; junction bases with no gene match: 11. Germline CDR1 is ENHRY and CDR2 is SYGVKD. This CDR3 region has 14 residues. The CDR3 sequence is CATTLVAGGDEQYF. CDR3 coding DNA: TGTGCCACCACCCTGGTAGCGGGGGGTGACGAGCAGTACTTC.

The V and J genes are TRBV11-2 and TRBJ1-2, with 10 bases fitting TRBD1. This CDR3 region has 19 residues. V trimming: 4 bases; J trimming: 2 bases; junction bases outside the gene matches: 16. CDR1 SGHAT and CDR2 FQNNGV come from the germline V gene. The CDR3 DNA follows: TGTGCCAGCAGCTCCCTCTTCCTCACTCCGGGACAGGGGAACTATGGCTACACCTTC. Amino acids: CASSSLFLTPGQGNYGYTF.

This clone was detected a few times. The chain has TRBV30 and TRBJ2-7; D is unclear. The germline gives CDR1 GTSNPN, CDR2 SVGIG (reference sequence). V was clipped by 0 bases and J by 3 bases, with 9 bases between them. There are 13 residues in the CDR3. The CDR3 DNA reads TGTGCCTGGAGTGTAAGCGTCCTCTACGAGCAGTACTTC. Its protein is CAWSVSVLYEQYF. The full variable domain, in which reference TRBV30 and TRBJ2-7 provide the parts outside the CDR3, is SQTIHQWPATLVQPVGSPLSLECTVEGTSNPNLYWYRQAAGRGLQLLFYSVGIGQISSEVPQNLSASRPQDRQFILSSKKLLLSDSGFYLCAWSVSVLYEQYFGPGTRLTVT.

V and J are TRBV19 and TRBJ1-2, with D perhaps matching TRBD1 (5 bases). V was pared by 5 bases and J by 8 bases, with 15 bases between. This CDR3 region has 13 residues. Germline loops: CDR1 LNHDA, CDR2 SQIVND (reference sequence). The CDR3 region is CASSLQVGSGYTF. The CDR3, as DNA: TGTGCCAGTAGTCTACAGGTGGGGTCGGGCTACACCTTC.

The rearrangement joins TRBV6-4 to TRBJ2-1; D gene ambiguous. The CDR3 loop spans 13 amino acids. Germline CDR1 is MRHNA and CDR2 is SNTAGT. V dropped 0 bases and J dropped 5 bases, with 5 bases sitting between them. CDR3 DNA: TGTGCCAGCAGTGACTCTTTAAACAATGAGCAGTTCTTC. This translates into CASSDSLNNEQFF.

On this clone itself: Mismatch with germline at one junction end may stem from a read error. V gene TRBV7-9 combines with J gene TRBJ1-4; D is undetermined. The germline CDR1 and CDR2 sequences are SEHNR and FQNEAQ (reference sequence). The CDR3 runs to 12 residues. The CDR3 sequence: CSSSPQWEKLFF. CDR3 bases: TGTTCCAGCAGCCCTCAGTGGGAAAAACTGTTTTTT.

This clone was counted a few times. The chain couples TRBV15 to TRBJ2-1, with unresolved D. There are 18 residues in the CDR3. Trimming removed 1 base at V and 2 bases at J, with 18 bases between. CDR1 is LNHNV, CDR2 YYDKDF, per germline (reference sequence). The CDR3 loop reads CATSRGLGAERAYNEQFF. CDR3 nucleotide sequence: TGTGCCACCAGCAGAGGGCTCGGAGCTGAAAGAGCCTACAATGAGCAGTTCTTC.

This chain connects TRBV27 to TRBJ1-1; D not resolved. Trimming took 3 bases from V and 7 from J, leaving 15 bases between them. The CDR3 loop spans 14 amino acids. Germline V CDR1 and CDR2: MNHEY, SMNVEV (reference sequence). The CDR3 protein is CASSFFNRRGEAFF. DNA for the CDR3: TGTGCCAGCAGTTTCTTCAACCGACGGGGTGAAGCTTTCTTT.

The chain combines TRBV19 with TRBJ1-2; 7 bases are a match to TRBD1. The CDR3 consists of 14 residues. Germline V gene data show CDR1 as LNHDA and CDR2 as SQIVND (reference sequence). The V gene end was trimmed by 7 bases and the J gene end by 5 bases; junction bases not matched to a gene: 10. CDR3 sequence (DNA): TGTGCCAGTAACACACAGGGGAGTGGGTATGGCTACACCTTC. Encoded protein: CASNTQGSGYGYTF.

The chain employs TRBV25-1 and TRBJ2-3, with D possibly being TRBD2 (7 bases). Germline loops: CDR1 MGHDK, CDR2 SYGVNS. V was clipped by 7 bases and J by 2 bases, with 22 bases between them. The CDR3 length is 17 residues. The CDR3 DNA reads as TGTGCCAGCAACGGGGACGGCGCGGGGGCCCCCACAGATACGCAGTATTTT. This sequence encodes CASNGDGAGAPTDTQYF. The whole variable domain, remainder taken from reference TRBV25-1 and TRBJ2-3, is EADIYQTPRYLVIGTGKKITLECSQTMGHDKMYWYQQDPGMELHLIHYSYGVNSTEKGDLSSESTVSRIRTEHFPLTLESARPSHTSQYLCASNGDGAGAPTDTQYFGPGTRLTVL.

The chain combines TRBV9 with TRBJ2-3; D remains unclear. The CDR3 has 14 amino acids. V was clipped by 2 bases and J by 2 bases, with 9 bases between them. The germline V gene encodes CDR1 SGDLS and CDR2 YYNGEE. The CDR3 coding sequence is TGTGCCAGCAGCGTGAACAGCTACACAGATACGCAGTATTTT. It encodes CASSVNSYTDTQYF.

The chain joins TRBV13 to TRBJ2-1; maybe TRBD2 (6 bases). This CDR3 is 14 amino acids long. V lost 5 bases to trimming and J lost 4 bases, with 12 bases between them. Germline V gives CDR1 PRHDT, CDR2 FYEKMQ (reference sequence). CDR3 in DNA: TGTGCCAGCAGCGCGTCGGGACTTTACAATGAGCAGTTCTTC. As protein: CASSASGLYNEQFF.

The CDR3 sequence is CASSNSGGDYNEQFF. DNA for the CDR3: TGTGCCAGCAGTAATAGCGGGGGGGACTACAATGAGCAGTTCTTC. The genes are TRBV6-4 and TRBJ2-1; TRBD2 matches 11 bases. The ends lost 5 bases at V and 3 bases at J; junction bases unmatched: 3. Germline-derived CDR1 and CDR2 are MRHNA and SNTAGT. The CDR3 length is 15 residues.

Remarks on this clone: The junction shows a germline mismatch at one end, possibly a read error. This sequence joins TRBV7-2 and TRBJ1-5; D unclear. Germline V CDR1 and CDR2: SGHTA, FQGNSA. CDR3 size: 17 residues. CDR3 nucleotide sequence: TGTGCCAGCAGCTTAGTCCCCATTCCCGGGTTCAATCAGCCCCGGCATTTT. It codes for CASSLVPIPGFNQPRHF.

This clone was detected a few times. The rearrangement links TRBV7-9 to TRBJ1-1; perhaps TRBD1 as D (5 bases). V was trimmed by 6 bases and J by 3 bases, leaving 29 bases between them. Germline CDR1 SEHNR, CDR2 FQNEAQ (reference sequence). The CDR3 sequence is 19 residues long. This CDR3 reads CASSSLRGPKRDRDTEAFF. DNA of the CDR3: TGTGCCAGCAGTTCCTTGCGGGGACCGAAAAGAGATCGGGACACTGAAGCTTTCTTT.

The chain joins TRBV15 to TRBJ1-2; D possibly corresponds to TRBD1 (5 bases). Germline loops: CDR1 LNHNV, CDR2 YYDKDF (reference sequence). With 0 bases removed from V and 5 bases from J, the gap between germline ends came to 10 bases. CDR3 length: 14 residues. Here the CDR3 reads CATSRDGGEYGYTF. Written as DNA, the CDR3 is TGTGCCACCAGCAGAGATGGGGGGGAGTATGGCTACACCTTC.

This chain connects TRBV11-2 to TRBJ2-5; the match to TRBD2 covers 12 bases. Trimming removed 1 base from V and 2 bases from J; junction bases left unmatched: 2. The germline gives CDR1 SGHAT, CDR2 FQNNGV. The CDR3 has 16 residues. The CDR3 here is CASSLGTSGRQETQYF. In DNA, the CDR3 is TGTGCCAGCAGCTTAGGTACTAGCGGGAGGCAAGAGACCCAGTACTTC. Filled out from reference TRBV11-2 and TRBJ2-5, the complete variable domain reads EAGVAQSPRYKIIEKRQSVAFWCNPISGHATLYWYQQILGQGPKLLIQFQNNGVVDDSQLPKDRFSAERLKGVDSTLKIQPAKLEDSAVYLCASSLGTSGRQETQYFGPGTRLLVL.

This clone was picked up one time. The V call is TRBV7-9, the J call TRBJ2-1, with TRBD1 matching over 10 bases. From germline, CDR1 is SEHNR and CDR2 FQNEAQ (reference sequence). V shed 5 bases, J shed 8 bases, and the junction held 9 bases outside the gene matches. This CDR3 contains 15 residues. The CDR3 sequence: CASSLSRTGGHEQFF. The CDR3, as DNA: TGTGCCAGCAGCCTGAGTAGGACAGGGGGGCATGAGCAGTTCTTC.

The rearrangement joins TRBV19 to TRBJ1-1, with 12 bases fitting TRBD1. Germline loops: CDR1 LNHDA, CDR2 SQIVND (reference sequence). The V segment lost 4 bases and the J segment 3 bases; nucleotides outside the gene matches: 3. The CDR3 covers 15 residues. In DNA, the CDR3 is TGTGCCAGTAGTACGGGACAGGGGGCTGACACTGAAGCTTTCTTT. Its protein is CASSTGQGADTEAFF.

This chain joins TRBV5-1 and TRBJ1-1, with D tentatively TRBD1 (6 bases). V lost 4 bases, J lost 3 bases, and 13 bases lay in between. The V gene's germline CDR1 is SGHRS and CDR2 YFSETQ. The CDR3 contains 14 residues. The CDR3 spells CASSRTVSDTEAFF. The CDR3 nucleotides are TGCGCCAGCAGCCGGACAGTAAGTGACACTGAAGCTTTCTTT.

The chain has TRBV6-1 and TRBJ1-4; 9 nucleotides line up with TRBD1. J lost 10 bases, V lost 7 bases, and 13 bases had no gene match. Germline loops: CDR1 MNHNS, CDR2 SASEGT. The CDR3 is 15 amino acids. The CDR3 DNA reads as TGTGCCAGCACGACCGGGGACAGGGAGGCGGGAAAACTGTTTTTT. It yields the protein CASTTGDREAGKLFF.

This clone occurred once. The chain is built from TRBV2 and TRBJ1-4; unclear D gene. The V gene's germline CDR1 is SNHLY and CDR2 FYNNEI. This CDR3 has 13 residues. Trimming removed 7 bases from V and 4 bases from J, with 10 bases in between. The CDR3 coding sequence is TGTGCCAGCACCCTGGCCCTTAATGAAAAACTGTTTTTT. Its protein product is CASTLALNEKLFF.

The CDR3 sequence is CASSESRMVLRADTQYF. For the CDR3, the DNA is TGTGCCAGCAGTGAATCCCGTATGGTCCTACGGGCAGATACGCAGTATTTT. V gene TRBV6-1 combines with J gene TRBJ2-3; D unresolved. CDR3 length: 17 amino acids. V was shortened by 2 bases and J by 4 bases, with 19 bases between the two germline ends. Looked up from germline, CDR1 is MNHNS and CDR2 is SASEGT.

The gene calls are TRBV4-2 and TRBJ2-7; no firm D call. This CDR3 contains 15 residues. Trimming cost V 0 bases and J 1 base, with 10 bases left between them. Per the germline V gene, CDR1 is LGHNA and CDR2 is YNFKEQ. CDR3 nucleotides: TGTGCCAGCAGCCAAGATCGACTCCCTTCCTACGAGCAGTACTTC. This encodes CASSQDRLPSYEQYF.

The chain carries TRBV27 and TRBJ2-7; tentatively, D is TRBD1 (6 bases). The germline gives CDR1 MNHEY, CDR2 SMNVEV (reference sequence). This CDR3 region has 13 residues. Trimming took 5 bases from V and 0 from J, leaving 8 bases between them. The CDR3 spells CASSPRGSYEQYF. In DNA form, the CDR3 reads TGTGCCAGCAGTCCCAGGGGCTCCTACGAGCAGTACTTC.

The chain links TRBV19 to TRBJ1-1, with D maybe TRBD1 (6 bases). Germline lookup yields CDR1 LNHDA and CDR2 SQIVND (reference sequence). The CDR3 length is 20 residues. V lost 5 bases and J 4 bases, leaving 32 bases between the germline ends. The CDR3: CASSWIEDITTGKWITEAFF. The CDR3 DNA is TGTGCCAGTAGTTGGATAGAGGACATAACTACAGGGAAGTGGATCACTGAAGCTTTCTTT.